The rows below give T cell receptor beta chains drawn from one sample of a study of cytomegalovirus exposure and HLA in healthy donors. Using immunoSEQ multiplex PCR, the repertoire was profiled, and TCRdb retains in-frame clones only, with some absent. The data hold about 120,000 clones, with over 75% observed a single time. The sample taken for sequencing was PBMCs. Receptors originate from a man aged 40-49 years in good health and CMV-seronegative. Each CDR3 is given with its conserved first and last residue. A D gene is named only where the DNA matches it firmly. Not all rows give a size; the values are once, few, many and, for expanded clones, a class.

size	J	V	D	CDR3	DNA
few	TRBJ2-1	TRBV7-8	-	CASSLDGAGEQFF	TGTGCCAGCAGCTTAGACGGTGCTGGTGAGCAGTTCTTC
few	TRBJ2-3	TRBV9	-	CASSVVGDPYTDTQYF	TGTGCCAGCAGCGTAGTCGGAGACCCGTACACAGATACGCAGTATTTT
-	TRBJ2-1	TRBV5-1	TRBD1	CASSFGTGATYNEQFF	TGCGCCAGCAGCTTCGGGACAGGGGCCACCTACAATGAGCAGTTCTTC
-	TRBJ1-4	TRBV27	TRBD1	CASSGTATNEKLFF	TGTGCCAGCAGCGGGACAGCAACTAATGAAAAACTGTTTTTT
-	TRBJ2-3	TRBV19	TRBD2	CASSRLAGAYTQYF	TGTGCCAGTAGCCGACTAGCGGGAGCATATACGCAGTATTTT
-	TRBJ2-3	TRBV13	TRBD2	CASSRVGYGLADTDTQYF	TGTGCCAGCAGCCGAGTGGGGTATGGACTAGCTGACACAGATACGCAGTATTTT
few	TRBJ2-1	TRBV2	-	CASTGISYNEQFF	TGTGCCAGCACCGGGATCTCCTACAATGAGCAGTTCTTC
-	TRBJ1-1	TRBV29-1	-	CSYLSGTEAFF	TGCAGCTACCTATCTGGCACTGAAGCTTTCTTT
-	TRBJ1-2	TRBV30	TRBD1	CAWAGTGHGYTF	TGTGCCTGGGCCGGGACAGGTCATGGCTACACCTTC
-	TRBJ1-2	TRBV6-1	-	CASSEARQGTIYGYTF	TGTGCCAGCAGTGAAGCGCGGCAGGGGACCATCTATGGCTACACCTTC
-	TRBJ1-4	TRBV28	-	CASSLQGLSEKLFF	TGTGCCAGCAGCTTACAGGGATTATCCGAAAAACTGTTTTTT
-	TRBJ2-7	TRBV6-5	-	CASSKGQFGYYEQYF	TGTGCCAGCAGTAAAGGACAGTTTGGATATTACGAGCAGTACTTC
-	TRBJ1-2	TRBV18	-	CASSPTGFNYGYTF	TGTGCCAGCTCACCAACGGGATTTAACTATGGCTACACCTTC
-	TRBJ1-3	TRBV30	-	CAWATVSGNTIYF	TGTGCCTGGGCGACAGTCTCTGGAAACACCATATATTTT
-	TRBJ1-2	TRBV10-1	TRBD1	CASSEPRTGCSGYTF	TGCGCCAGCAGTGAGCCTAGGACAGGGTGCAGTGGCTACACCTTC
-	TRBJ1-2	TRBV7-2	TRBD1	CASSLLRGRGYGYTF	TGTGCCAGCAGCTTATTGAGGGGGCGCGGCTATGGCTACACCTTC
-	TRBJ2-7	TRBV15	TRBD2	CATSGGPSGEYEQYF	TGTGCCACCAGCGGGGGTCCTAGCGGGGAGTACGAGCAGTACTTC
-	TRBJ2-3	TRBV19	-	CATNLPGGTDTQYF	TGTGCCACTAACCTGCCGGGGGGCACAGATACGCAGTATTTT
-	TRBJ1-5	TRBV7-9	-	CASSLERQPQHF	TGTGCCAGCAGCTTAGAGCGTCAGCCCCAGCATTTT
-	TRBJ1-5	TRBV1	-	CTSPPRGASNQPQHF	TGCACCAGCCCACCCCGGGGGGCGAGCAATCAGCCCCAGCATTTT
-	TRBJ2-7	TRBV4-3	TRBD1	CASSQGRGTGVYEQYF	TGCGCCAGCAGCCAAGGACGGGGGACAGGGGTCTACGAGCAGTACTTC
-	TRBJ2-6	TRBV27	TRBD1	CASSFRTPGQVSGANVLTF	TGTGCCAGCAGTTTCCGCACCCCGGGACAGGTCTCTGGGGCCAACGTCCTGACTTTC
-	TRBJ1-2	TRBV30	TRBD1	CAWSLTGTDGYTF	TGTGCCTGGAGTCTGACAGGGACCGATGGCTACACCTTC
-	TRBJ2-3	TRBV6-1	-	CASSEGRRDTQYF	TGTGCCAGCAGTGAGGGCCGTAGGGATACGCAGTATTTT
-	TRBJ1-1	TRBV19	-	CASSTDGDTEAFF	TGTGCCAGTAGTACTGACGGGGACACTGAAGCTTTCTTT
few	TRBJ1-1	TRBV11-2	TRBD1	CASSSPGQGYTEAFF	TGTGCCAGCAGCTCCCCGGGACAGGGATATACTGAAGCTTTCTTT
-	TRBJ2-5	TRBV5-8	TRBD2	CASSQGRTSGSSRQYF	TGTGCCAGCAGCCAAGGTCGGACTAGCGGGAGTAGTAGGCAGTACTTC
-	TRBJ1-5	TRBV11-2	-	CASSSGGQPQHF	TGTGCCAGCAGCTCGGGGGGCCAGCCCCAGCATTTT
-	TRBJ2-6	TRBV6-5	-	CASSRSQSGANGLTF	TGTGCCAGCAGCCGGAGCCAGTCTGGGGCCAACGGCCTGACTTTC
few	TRBJ1-1	TRBV6-1	-	CASNVESGHVFEAFF	TGTGCCAGCAATGTAGAAAGTGGGCATGTCTTTGAAGCTTTCTTT
-	TRBJ2-7	TRBV5-4	-	CASSGASGSEQYF	TGTGCCAGCAGCGGGGCGTCGGGCTCCGAGCAGTACTTC